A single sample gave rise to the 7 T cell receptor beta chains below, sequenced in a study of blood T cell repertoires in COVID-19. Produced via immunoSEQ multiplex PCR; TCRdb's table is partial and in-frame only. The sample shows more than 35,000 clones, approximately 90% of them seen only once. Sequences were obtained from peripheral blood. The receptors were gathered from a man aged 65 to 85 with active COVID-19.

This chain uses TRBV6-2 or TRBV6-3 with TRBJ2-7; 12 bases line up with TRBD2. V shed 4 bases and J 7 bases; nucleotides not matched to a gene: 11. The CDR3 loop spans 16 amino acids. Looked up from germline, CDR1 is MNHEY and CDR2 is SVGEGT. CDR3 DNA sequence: TGTGCCAGCAGTTTCATGACTAGCGGGAGATCAAGGGAGCAGTACTTC. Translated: CASSFMTSGRSREQYF.

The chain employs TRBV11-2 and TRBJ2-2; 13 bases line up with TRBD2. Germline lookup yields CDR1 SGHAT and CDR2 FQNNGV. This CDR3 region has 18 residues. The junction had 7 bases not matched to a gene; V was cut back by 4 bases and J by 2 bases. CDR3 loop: CASSSGLAGRRNTGELFF. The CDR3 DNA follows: TGTGCCAGCAGCTCGGGACTAGCGGGACGGCGAAACACCGGGGAGCTGTTTTTT.

The CDR3 reads CASTTGTGAQETQYF. The CDR3 nucleotides read TGTGCCAGTACAACCGGGACAGGGGCCCAAGAGACCCAGTACTTC. V usage is TRBV19 and J usage is TRBJ2-5; 10 nucleotides align to TRBD1. CDR1 is LNHDA, CDR2 SQIVND, per germline (reference sequence). There are 15 residues in the CDR3. V dropped 7 bases and J dropped 1; count of bases not matched to a gene: 6.

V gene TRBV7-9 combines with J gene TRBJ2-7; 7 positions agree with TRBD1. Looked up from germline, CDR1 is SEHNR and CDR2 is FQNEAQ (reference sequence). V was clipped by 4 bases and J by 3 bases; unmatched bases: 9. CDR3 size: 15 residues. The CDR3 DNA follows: TGTGCCAGCAGCTCGTACCGGGACAGTATCTACGAGCAGTACTTC. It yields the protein CASSSYRDSIYEQYF.

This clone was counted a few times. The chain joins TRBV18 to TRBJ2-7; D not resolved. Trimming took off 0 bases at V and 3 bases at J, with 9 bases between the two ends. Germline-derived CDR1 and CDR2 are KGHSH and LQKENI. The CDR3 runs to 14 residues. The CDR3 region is CASSPPTQSYEQYF. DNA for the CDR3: TGTGCCAGCTCACCACCGACACAAAGCTACGAGCAGTACTTC.

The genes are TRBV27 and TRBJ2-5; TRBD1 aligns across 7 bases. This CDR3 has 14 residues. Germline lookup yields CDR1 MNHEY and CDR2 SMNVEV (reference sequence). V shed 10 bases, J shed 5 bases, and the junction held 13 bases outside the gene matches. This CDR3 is CATRRTGNLETQYF. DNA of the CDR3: TGTGCCACCAGAAGGACAGGAAATTTGGAGACCCAGTACTTC.

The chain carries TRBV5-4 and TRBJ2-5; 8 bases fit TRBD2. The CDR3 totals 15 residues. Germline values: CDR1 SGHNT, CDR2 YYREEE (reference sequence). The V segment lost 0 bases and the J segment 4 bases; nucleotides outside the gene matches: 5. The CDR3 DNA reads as TGTGCCAGCAGCTTGGTCCGGGGGGGGCGAGAGACCCAGTACTTC. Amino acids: CASSLVRGGRETQYF.